This T cell receptor (beta chain) is drawn from a study of vaccination and CD4 T cells after COVID-19. Between the trimmed V and J ends, which lost 7 bases and 7 bases, there was a span of 23 bases. The CDR3 spans 15 residues. Per germline, CDR1 MNHNS and CDR2 SASEGT. Once obtained from cultured CD4+ T cells, the DNA was sequenced using the Oncomine TCR Beta short-read assay. After culture, CD4+ T cells served as the source for genomic DNA extraction. TCRdb reprocessed the PCR reads with MiXCR, giving one entry per CDR3 protein. The sample includes 8,500 to 14,000 distinct CDR3 sequences, around 60% of them seen just once. Notes on this clonotype: The target antigen is unknown.

Indicated treatment: 10-day PBMC culture with coronavirus spike peptide pools or control peptides (ViraFEST assay). The chain recombines TRBV6-1 with TRBJ2-7, with D uncertain. Sequences were derived from CD4+ T cells from blood, cultured in vitro, sampled before SARS-CoV-2 vaccination. The TCR was taken from a human donor who had recovered from COVID-19. The chain's CDR3 is CASNPSLGILGEQYF. CDR3 in DNA: TGTGCCAGCAACCCGAGCTTGGGAATCTTAGGGGAGCAGTACTTC.